A single sample gave rise to the 20 T cell receptor beta chains below, sequenced in a study of T cell responses to AZD1222 COVID-19 vaccine (dated by TCRdb to 2020 to 2023). Explained via the paper, the time point label denotes: about 28 days (+/-7) after the second vaccine dose. Receptor libraries were prepared by the immunoSEQ multiplex PCR assay. Held by TCRdb, this immuneACCESS table contains in-frame sequences only and omits some clones. Under half of the omission traces to an unresolved V gene where checked; the cause of the rest is unknown. This sample is represented by about 270,000 clones; 85% to 95% of them were singletons. 0.55% of the sample goes to the ten largest clones. Material: peripheral blood, obtained 28 days after the second AZD1222 dose. These receptor sequences come from an adult who received the AZD1222 COVID-19 vaccine.

This clone was detected only once. J is TRBJ1-1 and V is TRBV5-1, with 8 bases that match TRBD1. Germline values: CDR1 SGHRS, CDR2 YFSETQ. Trimming at V came to 3 bases and at J to 6 bases, leaving 4 bases not matched to a gene. This CDR3 is 13 amino acids long. CDR3 sequence: CASSSGQGPEAFF. In DNA, the CDR3 is TGCGCCAGCAGCTCCGGACAGGGCCCTGAAGCTTTCTTT.

This clone has only a few counts. The chain couples TRBV28 to TRBJ1-2; 8 bases line up with TRBD1. Trimming cost V 1 base and J 4 bases; bases outside gene matches: 2. The CDR3 loop spans 14 amino acids. Germline CDR1 reads MDHEN; CDR2 reads SYDVKM. In nucleotides, the CDR3 is TGTGCCAGCAGTTTATCGGACAGGGTCTATGGCTACACCTTC. Amino acids: CASSLSDRVYGYTF.

This chain links TRBV23-1 with TRBJ2-7; 10 bases align to TRBD1. TRBV23-1 is noted as an ORF with a role that remains uncertain. CDR3 size: 17 residues. The V and J ends lost 4 bases and 4 bases, in that order; junction bases with no gene match: 13. CDR3 amino acids: CASSPHPMDRGKYEQYF. CDR3 DNA sequence: TGCGCCAGCAGTCCTCACCCCATGGACAGGGGGAAATACGAGCAGTACTTC.

V is TRBV7-2 and J is TRBJ1-1, with D possibly being TRBD1 (5 bases). Trimming pared 2 bases from V and 3 bases from J, leaving 16 bases between. Per germline, CDR1 SGHTA and CDR2 FQGNSA. The CDR3 runs 16 residues. The CDR3 is CASSLRYRRGDTEAFF. CDR3 nucleotides: TGTGCCAGCAGCTTACGGTACAGGCGGGGGGACACTGAAGCTTTCTTT.

This chain uses TRBV24-1 with TRBJ2-7; a possible D gene is TRBD2 (5 bases). Trimming left V 4 bases short and J 1 base short, with 13 bases between. The CDR3 runs to 15 residues. Germline V lookup: CDR1 KGHDR, CDR2 SFDVKD. The CDR3 protein is CATSDPRTGSYEQYF. The CDR3, as DNA: TGTGCCACCAGTGACCCCCGGACGGGATCCTACGAGCAGTACTTC.

V gene TRBV5-6 combines with J gene TRBJ1-2; 8 nucleotides match TRBD1. Trimming cost V 4 bases and J 4 bases; bases outside gene matches: 9. This CDR3 region has 15 residues. Germline CDR1 and CDR2: SGHDT and YYEEEE. Written as DNA, the CDR3 is TGTGCCAGCAGCACGACAGGGGTGAATTTCTATGGCTACACCTTC. Translated: CASSTTGVNFYGYTF.

The chain employs TRBV11-3 and TRBJ2-5; 15 bases are a match to TRBD2. From germline, CDR1 is SGHNT and CDR2 YENEEA. The CDR3 consists of 16 residues. V was pared by 4 bases and J by 5 bases, with 5 bases of the junction left unmatched. Written as DNA, the CDR3 is TGTGCCAGCAGCTCGGGACTAGCGGGAGGCGCGGAGACCCAGTACTTC. Protein sequence: CASSSGLAGGAETQYF.

The genes are TRBV19 and TRBJ1-5; the D is unclear. Germline V gene sequence: CDR1 LNHDA, CDR2 SQIVND (reference sequence). Trimming stripped 3 bases from V and 0 bases from J, with 9 bases between. The CDR3 is 15 amino acids. The CDR3: CASSIRGNSNQPQHF. CDR3 nucleotide sequence: TGTGCCAGTAGTATCAGAGGGAATAGCAATCAGCCCCAGCATTTT.

V is TRBV6-4 and J is TRBJ2-3; TRBD2 agrees at 11 bases. The CDR3 loop spans 15 amino acids. Germline CDR1 reads MRHNA; CDR2 reads SNTAGT. V trimming: 0 bases; J trimming: 4 bases; junction bases outside the gene matches: 0. The CDR3 region has the DNA TGTGCCAGCAGTGACTCTAGCGGGAGGGCAGATACGCAGTATTTT. Its translation: CASSDSSGRADTQYF.

V and J are TRBV28 and TRBJ2-6; possible D gene TRBD1, 6 bases. In germline, CDR1 is MDHEN, CDR2 SYDVKM. The germline V and J ends were trimmed by 2 bases and 0 bases, with 17 bases remaining between them. The CDR3 length is 19 residues. CDR3 region: CASSLKRTVSFSGANVLTF. The CDR3 DNA reads TGTGCCAGCAGTTTAAAAAGGACAGTAAGCTTCTCTGGGGCCAACGTCCTGACTTTC.

The V gene is TRBV29-1, the J gene TRBJ2-3; 12 bases agree with TRBD2. Trimming at V came to 5 bases and at J to 3 bases, leaving 6 bases not matched to a gene. The CDR3 is 15 amino acids. Germline CDR1 is SQVTM and CDR2 is ANQGSEA. CDR3 in amino acids: CSVSGLAGATDTQYF. DNA of the CDR3: TGCAGCGTTTCGGGACTAGCGGGCGCTACAGATACGCAGTATTTT.

This chain links TRBV24-1 with TRBJ2-1; 8 bases match TRBD1. CDR3 length: 15 amino acids. Looked up from germline, CDR1 is KGHDR and CDR2 is SFDVKD. V gave up 3 bases and J gave up 5 bases; unmatched junction bases: 5. CDR3 sequence: CATSDIRGRDNEQFF. The CDR3 bases are TGTGCCACCAGTGATATCAGGGGGCGTGACAATGAGCAGTTCTTC.

This chain uses TRBV2 with TRBJ1-5; TRBD1 is a possible D gene (6 bases). Between the trimmed V and J ends, which lost 7 bases and 3 bases, there was a span of 16 bases. There are 15 residues in the CDR3. Per the germline V gene, CDR1 is SNHLY and CDR2 is FYNNEI. CDR3 amino acids: CASKVEGVYNQPQHF. The CDR3 nucleotides are TGTGCCAGCAAGGTAGAGGGGGTTTACAATCAGCCCCAGCATTTT.

This rearrangement joins TRBV13 to TRBJ2-2; the D gene could be TRBD1 or TRBD2 (6 bases each). Trimming took 4 bases from V and 1 from J, leaving 10 bases between them. This CDR3 comprises 15 residues. Looked up from germline, CDR1 is PRHDT and CDR2 is FYEKMQ (reference sequence). The CDR3 sequence is CASSWAGQNTGELFF. The CDR3 DNA sequence: TGTGCCAGCAGCTGGGCGGGACAGAACACCGGGGAGCTGTTTTTT.

This clone was seen only once. J is TRBJ2-5 and V is TRBV2; TRBD1 might be the D (6 bases). This CDR3 has 14 amino acids. V was pared by 5 bases and J by 5 bases, with 15 bases between. Looked up from germline, CDR1 is SNHLY and CDR2 is FYNNEI. Here the CDR3 reads CASSKTGNRETQYF. CDR3 in DNA: TGTGCCAGCAGTAAAACAGGGAATCGGGAGACCCAGTACTTC.

This chain joins TRBV12-3 or TRBV12-4 and TRBJ1-4; D ambiguous. This CDR3 is built from 13 residues. Trimming removed 6 bases from V and 8 bases from J, with 13 bases in between. The CDR3 loop is CASSRGVVEKLFF. The CDR3 DNA reads TGTGCCAGCAGCCGCGGCGTGGTGGAAAAACTGTTTTTT.

The CDR3 coding sequence is TGTGCCAGCAAGGGGGGAGGCTCCTACAATGAGCAGTTCTTC. Protein sequence: CASKGGGSYNEQFF. The gene calls are TRBV28 and TRBJ2-1, with D possibly being TRBD1 or TRBD2 (6 bases each). CDR1 and CDR2 (germline): MDHEN, SYDVKM. There are 14 residues in the CDR3. V lost 7 bases and J 0 bases, leaving 10 bases between the germline ends.

The chain links TRBV5-1 to TRBJ1-3; D gene ambiguous. The CDR3 has 14 residues. The V and J ends lost 6 bases and 1 base respectively, with 11 bases between them. Germline CDR1 reads SGHRS; CDR2 reads YFSETQ. The CDR3 region is CASNPGGSGNTIYF. In DNA, the CDR3 is TGCGCCAGCAATCCGGGAGGATCTGGAAACACCATATATTTT.

V gene TRBV11-2 combines with J gene TRBJ2-4, with D possibly TRBD1 on 5 matching bases. Germline V gene lookup returns CDR1 SGHAT and CDR2 FQNNGV. Trimming took off 2 bases at V and 5 bases at J, with 10 bases between the two ends. The CDR3 consists of 14 residues. The CDR3 spells CASSLIQGQNIQYF. The CDR3 nucleotides are TGTGCCAGCAGCTTAATCCAGGGTCAAAACATTCAGTACTTC.

The sample holds one count of this clone. V usage is TRBV5-4 and J usage is TRBJ1-6; the match to TRBD1 covers 9 bases. The CDR3 is made up of 15 amino acids. Trimming took 4 bases from V and 9 from J; bases not matched to a gene: 8. Germline values: CDR1 SGHNT, CDR2 YYREEE (reference sequence). CDR3 sequence reads: CASSPGTGSFSPLHF. The CDR3 nucleotides read TGTGCCAGCAGCCCCGGGACAGGGAGTTTTTCACCCCTCCACTTT.